The clone carrying this T cell receptor (beta chain) was observed a single time. TCRdb's table, derived via immunoSEQ multiplex PCR, lists solely in-frame clones and lacks some. The table includes just under 550,000 clones, 75% to 85% detected once. The source of the sample is a study of shared T cell receptors in the human thymus. V was pared by 4 bases and J by 4 bases, with 13 bases between. This CDR3 is 14 amino acids long. Germline V gene lookup returns CDR1 LNHNV and CDR2 YYDKDF (reference sequence). These data are also associated with another study on human thymus T cells. This second report adds: Having corrective surgery for congenital heart defects, healthy Finnish infants were the ones who donated. From resections taken during corrective heart surgery, the thymus tissue was obtained. There appeared to be biased usage of V and J genes in thymic and blood repertoires.

The sample was thymocytes. This chain uses TRBV15 with TRBJ2-5, with TRBD2 as a possible D gene (6 bases). This TCR derives from a boy under two years old with a congenital heart defect. The DNA for the CDR3 is TGTGCCACCAGCAACGGGGCGGGATCAGAGACCCAGTACTTC. Translation gives CATSNGAGSETQYF.